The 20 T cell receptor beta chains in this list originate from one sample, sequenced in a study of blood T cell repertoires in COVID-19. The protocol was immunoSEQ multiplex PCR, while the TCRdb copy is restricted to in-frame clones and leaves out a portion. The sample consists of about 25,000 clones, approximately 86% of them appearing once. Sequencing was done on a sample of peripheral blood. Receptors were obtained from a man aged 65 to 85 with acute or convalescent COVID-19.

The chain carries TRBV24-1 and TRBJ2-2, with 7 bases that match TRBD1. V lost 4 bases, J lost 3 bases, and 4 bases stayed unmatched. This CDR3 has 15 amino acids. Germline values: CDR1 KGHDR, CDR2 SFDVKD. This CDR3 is CATSEGDSHTGELFF. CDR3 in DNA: TGTGCCACCAGTGAAGGGGACAGCCACACCGGGGAGCTGTTTTTT.

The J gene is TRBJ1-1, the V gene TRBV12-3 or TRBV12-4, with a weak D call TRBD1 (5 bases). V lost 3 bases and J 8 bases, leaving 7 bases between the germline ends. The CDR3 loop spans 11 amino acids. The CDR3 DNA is TGTGCCAGCAGTTTTCAGGGAGAAGCTTTCTTT. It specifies CASSFQGEAFF.

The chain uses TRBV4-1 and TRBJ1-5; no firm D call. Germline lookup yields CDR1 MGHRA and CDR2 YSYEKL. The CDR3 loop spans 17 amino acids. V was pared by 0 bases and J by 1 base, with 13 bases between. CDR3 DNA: TGCGCCAGCAGCCAAGAGGGAGGAGGAAGGAGCAATCAGCCCCAGCATTTT. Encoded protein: CASSQEGGGRSNQPQHF.

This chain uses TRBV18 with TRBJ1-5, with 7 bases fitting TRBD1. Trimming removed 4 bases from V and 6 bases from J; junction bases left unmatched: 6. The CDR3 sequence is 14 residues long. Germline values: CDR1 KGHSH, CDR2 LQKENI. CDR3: CASSLDRAGQPQHF. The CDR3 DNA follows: TGTGCCAGCTCACTCGACAGGGCTGGTCAGCCCCAGCATTTT. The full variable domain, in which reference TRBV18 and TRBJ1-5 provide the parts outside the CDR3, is NAGVMQNPRHLVRRRGQEARLRCSPMKGHSHVYWYRQLPEEGLKFMVYLQKENIIDESGMPKERFSAEFPKEGPSILRIQQVVRGDSAAYFCASSLDRAGQPQHFGDGTRLSIL.

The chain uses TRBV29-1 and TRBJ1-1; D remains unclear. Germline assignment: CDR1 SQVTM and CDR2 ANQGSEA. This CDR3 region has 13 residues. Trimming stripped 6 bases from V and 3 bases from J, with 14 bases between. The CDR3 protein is CSVKAGGDTEAFF. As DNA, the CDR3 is TGCAGCGTAAAAGCGGGTGGGGACACTGAAGCTTTCTTT.

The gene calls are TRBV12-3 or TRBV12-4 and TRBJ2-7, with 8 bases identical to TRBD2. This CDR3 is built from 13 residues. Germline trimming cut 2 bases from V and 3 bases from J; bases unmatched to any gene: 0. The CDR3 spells CASSLSGSYEQYF. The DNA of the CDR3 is TGTGCCAGCAGTTTAAGCGGGAGCTACGAGCAGTACTTC.

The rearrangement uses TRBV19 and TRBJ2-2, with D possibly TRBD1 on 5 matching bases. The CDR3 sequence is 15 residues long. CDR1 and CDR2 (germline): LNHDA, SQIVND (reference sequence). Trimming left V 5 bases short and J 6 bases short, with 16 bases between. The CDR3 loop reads CASSAPPRAAGELFF. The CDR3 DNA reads TGTGCCAGTAGTGCCCCCCCCAGGGCGGCCGGGGAGCTGTTTTTT.

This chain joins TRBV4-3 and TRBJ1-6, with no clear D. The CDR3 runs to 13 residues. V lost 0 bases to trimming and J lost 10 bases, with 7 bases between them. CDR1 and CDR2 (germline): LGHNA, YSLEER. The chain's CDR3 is CASSQEGGSPLHF. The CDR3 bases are TGCGCCAGCAGCCAAGAGGGAGGATCACCCCTCCACTTT.

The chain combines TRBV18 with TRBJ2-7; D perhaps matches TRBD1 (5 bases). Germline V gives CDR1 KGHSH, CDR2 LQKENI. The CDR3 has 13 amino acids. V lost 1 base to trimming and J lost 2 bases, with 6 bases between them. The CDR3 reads CASSPRGPYEQYF. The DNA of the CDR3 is TGTGCCAGCTCACCACGGGGCCCCTACGAGCAGTACTTC.

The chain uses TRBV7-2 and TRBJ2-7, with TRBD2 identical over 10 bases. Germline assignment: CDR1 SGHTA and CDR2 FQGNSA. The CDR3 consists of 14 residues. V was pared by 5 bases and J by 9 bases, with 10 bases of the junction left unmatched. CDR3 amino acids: CASSPGLASVGQYF. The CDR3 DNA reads TGTGCCAGCAGCCCGGGACTAGCGAGCGTCGGGCAGTACTTC.

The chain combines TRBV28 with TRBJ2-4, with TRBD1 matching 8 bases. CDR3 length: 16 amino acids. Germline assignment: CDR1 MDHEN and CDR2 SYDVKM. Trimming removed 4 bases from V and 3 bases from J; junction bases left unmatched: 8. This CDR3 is CASSSQGARLKNIQYF. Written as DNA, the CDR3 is TGTGCCAGCAGTTCGCAGGGGGCGCGACTCAAAAACATTCAGTACTTC.

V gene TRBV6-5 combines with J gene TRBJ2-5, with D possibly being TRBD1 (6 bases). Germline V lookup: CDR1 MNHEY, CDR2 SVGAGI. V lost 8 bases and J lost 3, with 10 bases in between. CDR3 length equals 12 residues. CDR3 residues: CASARGEETQYF. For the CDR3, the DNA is TGTGCCAGCGCCAGGGGAGAAGAGACCCAGTACTTC.

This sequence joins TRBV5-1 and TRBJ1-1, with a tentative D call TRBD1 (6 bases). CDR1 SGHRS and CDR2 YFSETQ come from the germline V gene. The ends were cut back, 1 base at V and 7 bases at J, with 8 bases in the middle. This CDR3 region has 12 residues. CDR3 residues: CASSLTGIEAFF. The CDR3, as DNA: TGCGCCAGCAGCTTGACAGGGATTGAAGCTTTCTTT.

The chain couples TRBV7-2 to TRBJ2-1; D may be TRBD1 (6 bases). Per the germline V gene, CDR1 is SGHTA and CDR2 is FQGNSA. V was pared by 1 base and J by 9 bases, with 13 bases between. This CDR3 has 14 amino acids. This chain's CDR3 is CASSLGLGASEQFF. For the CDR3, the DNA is TGTGCCAGCAGCTTAGGTTTGGGGGCAAGTGAGCAGTTCTTC.

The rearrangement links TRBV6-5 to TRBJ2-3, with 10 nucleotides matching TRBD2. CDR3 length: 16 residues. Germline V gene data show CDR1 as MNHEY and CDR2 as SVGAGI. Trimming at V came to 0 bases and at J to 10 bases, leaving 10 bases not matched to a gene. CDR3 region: CASSYSSLAGVYPQYF. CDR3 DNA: TGTGCCAGCAGTTACTCGAGCCTAGCGGGAGTCTATCCGCAGTATTTT.

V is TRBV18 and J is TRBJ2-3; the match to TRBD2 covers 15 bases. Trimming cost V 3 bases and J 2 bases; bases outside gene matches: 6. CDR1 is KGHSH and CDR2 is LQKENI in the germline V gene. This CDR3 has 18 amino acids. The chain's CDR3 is CASSPGLAGGSNTDTQYF. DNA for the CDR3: TGTGCCAGCTCACCGGGACTAGCGGGAGGTTCCAACACAGATACGCAGTATTTT.

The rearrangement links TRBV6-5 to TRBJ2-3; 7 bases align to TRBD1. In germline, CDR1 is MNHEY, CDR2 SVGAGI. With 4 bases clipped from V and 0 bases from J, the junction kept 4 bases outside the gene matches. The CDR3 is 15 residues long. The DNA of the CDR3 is TGTGCCAGCAGTTCTCAACAGGGGAGCACAGATACGCAGTATTTT. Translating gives CASSSQQGSTDTQYF.

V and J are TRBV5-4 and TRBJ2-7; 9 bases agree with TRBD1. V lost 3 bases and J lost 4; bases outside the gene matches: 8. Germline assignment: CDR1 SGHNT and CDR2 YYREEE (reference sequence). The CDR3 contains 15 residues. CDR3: CASSSNRDRAYEQYF. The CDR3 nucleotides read TGTGCCAGCAGCTCGAACCGGGACAGGGCTTACGAGCAGTACTTC.

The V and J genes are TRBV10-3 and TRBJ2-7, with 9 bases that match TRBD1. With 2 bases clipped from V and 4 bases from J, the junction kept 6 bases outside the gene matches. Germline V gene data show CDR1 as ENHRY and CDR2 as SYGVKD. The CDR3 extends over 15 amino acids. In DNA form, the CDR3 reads TGTGCCATCAGTGAGACCACAGGGGGCATTTACGAGCAGTACTTC. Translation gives CAISETTGGIYEQYF.

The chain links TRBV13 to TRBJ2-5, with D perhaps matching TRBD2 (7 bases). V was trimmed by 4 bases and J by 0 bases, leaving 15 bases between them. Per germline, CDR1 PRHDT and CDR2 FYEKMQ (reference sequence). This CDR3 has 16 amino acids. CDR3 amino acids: CASSSWGGGNQETQYF. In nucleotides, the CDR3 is TGTGCCAGCAGCTCCTGGGGAGGGGGAAACCAAGAGACCCAGTACTTC.